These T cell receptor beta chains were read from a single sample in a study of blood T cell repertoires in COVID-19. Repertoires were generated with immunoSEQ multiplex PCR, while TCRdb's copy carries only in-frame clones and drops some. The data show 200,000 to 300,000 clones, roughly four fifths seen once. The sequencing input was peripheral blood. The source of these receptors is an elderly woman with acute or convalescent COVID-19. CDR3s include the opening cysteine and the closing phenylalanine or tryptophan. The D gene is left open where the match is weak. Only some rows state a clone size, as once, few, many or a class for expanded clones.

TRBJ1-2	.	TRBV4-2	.	TGTGCCAGCAGCCAAGGCGGGGTAGCCTATGGCTACACCTTC	CASSQGGVAYGYTF
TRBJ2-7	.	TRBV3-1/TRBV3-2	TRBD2	TGTGCCAGCAGCCAAGGGGAGGGTTCCTACGAGCAGTACTTC	CASSQGEGSYEQYF
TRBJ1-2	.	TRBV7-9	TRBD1	TGTGCCAGCAGCGAACAGGGGGCCTGGAATGGCTACACCTTC	CASSEQGAWNGYTF
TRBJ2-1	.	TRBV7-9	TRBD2	TGTGCCAGCAGCTTAGAGCCAGCGGGGGGATACAATGAGCAGTTCTTC	CASSLEPAGGYNEQFF
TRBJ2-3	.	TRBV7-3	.	TGTGCCAGCAGCCCCAGACTAGGGAGGATTAACAGCACAGATACGCAGTATTTT	CASSPRLGRINSTDTQYF
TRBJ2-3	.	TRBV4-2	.	TGTGCCAGCAGCCCTGGGGCGGGGACAGATACGCAGTATTTT	CASSPGAGTDTQYF
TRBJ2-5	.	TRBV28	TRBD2	TGTGCCAGCAGTTTCACTAGCGCACAAGAGACCCAGTACTTC	CASSFTSAQETQYF
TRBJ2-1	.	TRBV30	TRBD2	TGTGCCTGGAGTGGTCGGGGGGGCCTCTATGAGCAGTTCTTC	CAWSGRGGLYEQFF
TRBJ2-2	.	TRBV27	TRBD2	TGTGCCAGCCGCCCCTCTAGCGGGGGGGGTACCGGGGAGCTGTTTTTT	CASRPSSGGGTGELFF
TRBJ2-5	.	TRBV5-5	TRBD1	TGTGCCAGCAGCTTTAGGTGGACAGGGGGAGAGACCCAGTACTTC	CASSFRWTGGETQYF
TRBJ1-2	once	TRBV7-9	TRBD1	TGTGCCAGCAGCTCGTACGCGACAGGGCAGGGCTACACCTTC	CASSSYATGQGYTF
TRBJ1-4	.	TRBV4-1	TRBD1	TGCGCCAGCAGCCACGGACAGGGGGCGGCCCTGAGGGGAGATGAAAAACTGTTTTTT	CASSHGQGAALRGDEKLFF
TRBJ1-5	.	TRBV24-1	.	TGTGCCACCAGTGATTCAGGGGGCAATCAGCCCCAGCATTTT	CATSDSGGNQPQHF
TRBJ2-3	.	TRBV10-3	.	TGTGCCATCAGCCCTAACACAGATACGCAGTATTTT	CAISPNTDTQYF
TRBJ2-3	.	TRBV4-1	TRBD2	TGCGCCAGCAGCCAAGATCGGACACCGGGACTAGCGGGGGCAACAGATACGCAGTATTTT	CASSQDRTPGLAGATDTQYF
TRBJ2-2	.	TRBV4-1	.	TGCGCCAGCAGCCAAGAGCCCTCGACTAGCGGGGAGCTGTTTTTT	CASSQEPSTSGELFF
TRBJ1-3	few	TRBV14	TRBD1	TGTGCCAGCAGCCTTCACGGGACAGGGGGCTTGTACGGTGGAAACACCATATATTTT	CASSLHGTGGLYGGNTIYF
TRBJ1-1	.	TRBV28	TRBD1	TGTGCCAGCAGGCGACAAGGGGGCATGAACACTGAAGCTTTCTTT	CASRRQGGMNTEAFF
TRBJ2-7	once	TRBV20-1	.	TGCAGTGCTAGTCTGGGGGCCCTCTACGAGCAGTACTTC	CSASLGALYEQYF
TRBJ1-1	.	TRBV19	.	TGTGCCAGTAAGGGAGCCCTGGGGACTGAAGCTTTCTTT	CASKGALGTEAFF
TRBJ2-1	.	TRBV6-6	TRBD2	TGTGCCAGCAGTCCTAGCGGGGGGAACAATGAGCAGTTCTTC	CASSPSGGNNEQFF
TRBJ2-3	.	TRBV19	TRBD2	TGTGCCAGTAGTCCCAACCCGGGACTAGCCCCAGATACGCAGTATTTT	CASSPNPGLAPDTQYF
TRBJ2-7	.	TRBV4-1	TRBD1	TGCGCCAGCAGCCAATCGGGACAGGACCTCTACGAGCAGTACTTC	CASSQSGQDLYEQYF
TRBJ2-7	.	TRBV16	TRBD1	TGTGCCAGCAGCCAATTGGTCCCGGGACAGGGGGCGTACGAGCAGTACTTC	CASSQLVPGQGAYEQYF
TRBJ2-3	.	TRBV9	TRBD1	TGTGCCAGCAGCCTAAGGACAGGGGGAGCCCCCGTGACAGATACGCAGTATTTT	CASSLRTGGAPVTDTQYF
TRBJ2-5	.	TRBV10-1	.	TGCGCCAGCAGTAATTCCCAGTCAGAGACCCAGTACTTC	CASSNSQSETQYF
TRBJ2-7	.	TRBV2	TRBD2	TGTGCCAGCAGTGTGGCTTTATCTAGCGGGAGTACCTACGAGCAGTACTTC	CASSVALSSGSTYEQYF
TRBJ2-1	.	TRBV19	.	TGTGCCAGTAGTCGGACATATAGCTCCTACAATGAGCAGTTCTTC	CASSRTYSSYNEQFF
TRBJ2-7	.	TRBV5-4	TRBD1	TGTGCCAGCAGCTTGGCCACTCAGGGGGCCTATGAGCAGTACTTC	CASSLATQGAYEQYF
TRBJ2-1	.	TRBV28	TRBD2	TGTGCCAGCCTTACTAGCGGGGACAATGAGCAGTTCTTC	CASLTSGDNEQFF
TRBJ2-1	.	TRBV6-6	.	TGTGCCAGCAGTCGGGAGACTGAGCAGTTCTTC	CASSRETEQFF
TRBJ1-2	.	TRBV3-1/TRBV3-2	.	TGTGCCAGCAGCCAAGATACAGCTAACTATGGCTACACCTTC	CASSQDTANYGYTF
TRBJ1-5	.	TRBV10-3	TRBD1	TGTGCCATCAGTGAGTCAGGGGGCGGCGGTAATCAGCCCCAGCATTTT	CAISESGGGGNQPQHF
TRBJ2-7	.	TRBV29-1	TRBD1	TGCAGCGTTGATGGTGTTGGGGACAGGTCCAGCTCCTACGAGCAGTACTTC	CSVDGVGDRSSSYEQYF
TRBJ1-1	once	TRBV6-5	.	TGTGCCAGCAGTCCCATCGGGCGGGTGAACACTGAAGCTTTCTTT	CASSPIGRVNTEAFF
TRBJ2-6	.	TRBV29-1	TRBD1	TGCAGCGGGCGCCGGGACAGGGGAACCGGGGCCAACGTCCTGACTTTC	CSGRRDRGTGANVLTF
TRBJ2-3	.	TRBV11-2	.	TGTGCCAGCAGCTTTGGCTTGTGGGGGGGCACAGATACGCAGTATTTT	CASSFGLWGGTDTQYF
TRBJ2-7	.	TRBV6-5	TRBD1	TGTGCCAGCAAGTCCGGGACAGGTCCCTACGAGCAGTACTTC	CASKSGTGPYEQYF
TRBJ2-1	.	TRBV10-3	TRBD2	TGTGCCATCAGTAGGGGACTAGCGGACTACAATGAGCAGTTCTTC	CAISRGLADYNEQFF
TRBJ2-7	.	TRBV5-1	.	TGCGCCAGCAGCTCCGGCGGGTCCAACACCTACGAGCAGTACTTC	CASSSGGSNTYEQYF
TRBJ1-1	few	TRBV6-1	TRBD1	TGTGCCAGCAGTGAGGCAGGGGGCCCGGACACTGAAGCTTTCTTT	CASSEAGGPDTEAFF
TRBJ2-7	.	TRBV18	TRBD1	TGTGCCAGCTCGGCCGGGACAGCCCTCTACGAGCAGTACTTC	CASSAGTALYEQYF
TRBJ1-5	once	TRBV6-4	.	TGTGCCAGCAGTGACCAGAGGCAGCCAAGAAATCAGCCCCAGCATTTT	CASSDQRQPRNQPQHF
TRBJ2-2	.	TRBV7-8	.	TGTGCCAGCAGTCCTAGCGTTGGGGGAGTGAACACCGGGGAGCTGTTTTTT	CASSPSVGGVNTGELFF
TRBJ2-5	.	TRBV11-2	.	TGTGCCAGCAGCCCAGGACAGATAGGGTTCCAAGAGACCCAGTACTTC	CASSPGQIGFQETQYF
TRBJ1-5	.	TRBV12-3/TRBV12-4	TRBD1	TGTGCCAGCAGTTTAGAACAGGGGAAGCCCCAGCATTTT	CASSLEQGKPQHF
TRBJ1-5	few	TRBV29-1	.	TGCAGCATCGGGACACCGGGACAGCCCCAGCATTTT	CSIGTPGQPQHF
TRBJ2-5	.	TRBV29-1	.	TGCAGCGTTGGAGCGTACCAAGAGACCCAGTACTTC	CSVGAYQETQYF
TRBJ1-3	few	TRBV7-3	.	TGTGCCAGCAGCATGAGACAAGGAAACACCATATATTTT	CASSMRQGNTIYF
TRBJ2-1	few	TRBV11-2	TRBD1	TGTGCCAGCAGTGCACAGGGGTATATCTACAATGAGCAGTTCTTC	CASSAQGYIYNEQFF
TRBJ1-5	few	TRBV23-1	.	TGCGCCAGCAGTCAATCGTTTGGGGGGGAGAGGGATAGCAATCAGCCCCAGCATTTT	CASSQSFGGERDSNQPQHF
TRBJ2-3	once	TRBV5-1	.	TGCGCCAGCAGCTTTGGCGGACTAAGCACAGATACGCAGTATTTT	CASSFGGLSTDTQYF
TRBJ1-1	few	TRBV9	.	TGTGCCAGCAGCGTAGAGTACCAGGTCGGGAACACTGAAGCTTTCTTT	CASSVEYQVGNTEAFF
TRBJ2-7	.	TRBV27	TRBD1	TGTGCCAGCAGAAAAGGACAGGAACGCCTGGTCGAGCAGTACTTC	CASRKGQERLVEQYF